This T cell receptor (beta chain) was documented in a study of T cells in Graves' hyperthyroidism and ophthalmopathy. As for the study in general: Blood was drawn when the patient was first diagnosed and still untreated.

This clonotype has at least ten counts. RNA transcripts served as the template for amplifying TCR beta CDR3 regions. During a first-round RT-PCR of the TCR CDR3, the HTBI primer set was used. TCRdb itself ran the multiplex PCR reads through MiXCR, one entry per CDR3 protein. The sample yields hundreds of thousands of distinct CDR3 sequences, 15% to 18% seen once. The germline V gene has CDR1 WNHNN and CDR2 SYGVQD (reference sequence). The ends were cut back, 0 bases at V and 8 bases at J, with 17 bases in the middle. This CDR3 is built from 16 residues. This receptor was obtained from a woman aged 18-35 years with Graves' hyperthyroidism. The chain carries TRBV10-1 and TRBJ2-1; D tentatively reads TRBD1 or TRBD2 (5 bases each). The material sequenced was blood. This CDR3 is CASSESRWDGVDEQFF. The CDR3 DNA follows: TGCGCCAGCAGTGAGTCGAGATGGGACGGTGTGGATGAGCAGTTCTTC.